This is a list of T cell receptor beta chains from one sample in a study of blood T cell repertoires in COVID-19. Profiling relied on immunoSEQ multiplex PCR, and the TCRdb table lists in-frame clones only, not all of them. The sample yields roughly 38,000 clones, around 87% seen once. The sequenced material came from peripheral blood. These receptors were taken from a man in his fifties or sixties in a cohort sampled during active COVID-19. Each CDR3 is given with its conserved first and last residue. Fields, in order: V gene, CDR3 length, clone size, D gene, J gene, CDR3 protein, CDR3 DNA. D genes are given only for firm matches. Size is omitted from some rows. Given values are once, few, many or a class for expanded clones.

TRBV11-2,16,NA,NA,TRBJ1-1,CASSFARVMGYTEAFF,TGTGCCAGCAGCTTTGCCCGAGTCATGGGCTACACTGAAGCTTTCTTT
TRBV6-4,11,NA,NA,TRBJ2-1,CASIGSNEQFF,TGTGCCAGCATCGGGAGCAATGAGCAGTTCTTC
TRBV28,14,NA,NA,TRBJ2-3,CASSFRQGTDTQYF,TGTGCCAGCAGTTTCCGGCAGGGCACAGATACGCAGTATTTT
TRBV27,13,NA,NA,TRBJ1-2,CASSYSGFYGYTF,TGTGCCAGCAGTTATTCGGGGTTCTATGGCTACACCTTC
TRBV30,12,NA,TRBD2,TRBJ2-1,CAWSPGLAGQFF,TGTGCCTGGAGTCCGGGACTAGCGGGTCAGTTCTTC
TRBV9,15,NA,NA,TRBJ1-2,CASSRDRGGYYGYTF,TGTGCCAGCAGCCGCGACAGAGGGGGTTACTATGGCTACACCTTC
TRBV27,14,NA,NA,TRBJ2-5,CASSLLGQRETQYF,TGTGCCAGCAGTTTATTGGGTCAGAGGGAGACCCAGTACTTC
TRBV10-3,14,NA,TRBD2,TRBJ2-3,CAISVREGPDTQYF,TGTGCCATCAGTGTCCGGGAGGGGCCAGATACGCAGTATTTT
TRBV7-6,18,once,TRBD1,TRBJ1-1,CASSPTLDRGRGDTEAFF,TGTGCCAGCAGCCCAACTCTAGACAGGGGGCGCGGGGACACTGAAGCTTTCTTT
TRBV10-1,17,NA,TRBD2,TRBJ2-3,CASSGTSGGGSTDTQYF,TGCGCCAGCAGTGGGACTAGCGGGGGGGGCAGCACAGATACGCAGTATTTT
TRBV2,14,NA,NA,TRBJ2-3,CATLTWGGADTQYF,TGTGCCACACTGACATGGGGCGGCGCAGATACGCAGTATTTT
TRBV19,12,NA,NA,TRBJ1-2,CASIGGPYGYTF,TGTGCCAGTATTGGGGGCCCCTATGGCTACACCTTC
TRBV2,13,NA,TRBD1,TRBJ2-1,CASDRDRYNEQFF,TGTGCCAGCGATCGGGACAGATACAATGAGCAGTTCTTC
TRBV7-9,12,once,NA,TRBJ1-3,CARGGGGNTIYF,TGTGCCAGGGGGGGTGGCGGAAACACCATATATTTT
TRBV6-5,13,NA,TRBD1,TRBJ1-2,CASTLDRDGGYTF,TGTGCCAGCACCCTCGACAGGGATGGTGGCTACACCTTC
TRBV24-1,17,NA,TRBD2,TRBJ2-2,CATSDLAGTFTSGELFF,TGTGCCACCAGTGATTTAGCGGGAACGTTCACCAGCGGGGAGCTGTTTTTT
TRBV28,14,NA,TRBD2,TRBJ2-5,CASKAGGNQETQYF,TGTGCCAGCAAAGCGGGAGGGAACCAAGAGACCCAGTACTTC
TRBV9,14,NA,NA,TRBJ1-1,CASSVGALPNPAFF,TGTGCCAGCAGCGTGGGGGCCTTACCTAATCCAGCTTTCTTT
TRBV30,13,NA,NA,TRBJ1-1,CAWSSGQNTEAFF,TGTGCCTGGAGTTCGGGACAGAACACTGAAGCTTTCTTT
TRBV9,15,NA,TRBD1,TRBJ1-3,CASSVGQGVGNTIYF,TGTGCCAGCAGCGTGGGACAGGGTGTAGGAAACACCATATATTTT
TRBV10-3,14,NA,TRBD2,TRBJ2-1,CAISALAGDNEQFF,TGTGCCATCAGTGCCCTAGCGGGAGACAATGAGCAGTTCTTC
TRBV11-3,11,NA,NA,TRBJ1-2,CASSGLYGYTF,TGTGCCAGCTCCGGACTCTATGGCTACACCTTC
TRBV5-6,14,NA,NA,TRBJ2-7,CASSLGWGYYEQYF,TGTGCCAGCAGCTTGGGTTGGGGCTACTACGAGCAGTACTTC
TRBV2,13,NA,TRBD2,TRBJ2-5,CASSAGEGETQYF,TGTGCCAGCAGTGCGGGGGAGGGAGAGACCCAGTACTTC
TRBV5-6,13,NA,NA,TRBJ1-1,CASSLMRESEAFF,TGTGCCAGCAGCTTAATGAGGGAATCTGAAGCTTTCTTT
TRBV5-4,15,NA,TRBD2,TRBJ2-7,CASSYPSGGSYEQYF,TGTGCCAGCAGCTACCCTAGCGGGGGGTCCTACGAGCAGTACTTC
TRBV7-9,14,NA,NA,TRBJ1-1,CASGRGGGGTEAFF,TGTGCCAGCGGTCGGGGGGGTGGAGGAACTGAAGCTTTCTTT
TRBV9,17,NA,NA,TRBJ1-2,CASSDNRDDAVLWLHTF,TGTGCCAGCAGCGACAACAGGGACGATGCCGTTCTATGGCTTCACACCTTC
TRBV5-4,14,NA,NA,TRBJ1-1,CASSFGWGQTEAFF,TGTGCCAGCAGCTTCGGGTGGGGCCAAACTGAAGCTTTCTTT
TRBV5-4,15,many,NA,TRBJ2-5,CASSFNSGAGETQYF,TGTGCCAGCAGCTTCAACTCGGGAGCCGGGGAGACCCAGTACTTC
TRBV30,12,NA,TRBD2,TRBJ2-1,CAWSGAGDEQFF,TGTGCCTGGAGTGGAGCGGGAGATGAGCAGTTCTTC
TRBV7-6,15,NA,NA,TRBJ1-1,CASSLESDLNTEAFF,TGTGCCAGCAGCTTAGAATCAGATCTGAACACTGAAGCTTTCTTT
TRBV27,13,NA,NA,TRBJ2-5,CASSQRAHGAQYF,TGTGCCAGCAGTCAACGGGCCCACGGGGCCCAGTACTTC
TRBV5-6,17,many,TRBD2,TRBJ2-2,CASRSLAGGRSTGELFF,TGTGCCAGCAGGTCCCTAGCGGGGGGGCGGAGCACCGGGGAGCTGTTTTTT
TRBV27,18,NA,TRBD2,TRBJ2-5,CASSQSGWASGVQETQYF,TGTGCCAGCAGTCAATCGGGGTGGGCTAGCGGGGTCCAAGAGACCCAGTACTTC
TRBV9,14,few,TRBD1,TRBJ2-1,CASSEAGGVYEQFF,TGTGCCAGCAGCGAGGCAGGGGGCGTCTATGAGCAGTTCTTC
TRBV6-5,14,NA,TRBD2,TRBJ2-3,CASSLGLAGGRQYF,TGTGCCAGCAGTTTGGGACTAGCGGGGGGAAGGCAGTATTTT
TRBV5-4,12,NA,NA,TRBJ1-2,CASSEDEGGYTF,TGTGCCAGCAGCGAGGACGAGGGAGGCTACACCTTC
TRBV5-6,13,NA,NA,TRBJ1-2,CASSPTRGYGYTF,TGTGCCAGCAGCCCGACTCGCGGGTATGGCTACACCTTC
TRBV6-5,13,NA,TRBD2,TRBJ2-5,CASKREGPETQYF,TGTGCCAGCAAGCGGGAGGGCCCTGAGACCCAGTACTTC
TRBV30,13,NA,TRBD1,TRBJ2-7,CACVRDRGHEQYF,TGTGCCTGTGTCCGGGACAGGGGGCACGAGCAGTACTTC
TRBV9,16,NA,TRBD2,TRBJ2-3,CASSVVSGISTDTQYF,TGTGCCAGCAGCGTGGTTAGCGGGATAAGCACAGATACGCAGTATTTT
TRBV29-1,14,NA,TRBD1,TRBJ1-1,CSVRSRQGTTEAFF,TGCAGCGTCCGATCCAGACAGGGGACCACTGAAGCTTTCTTT
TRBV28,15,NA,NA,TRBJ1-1,CASSLLAGEGTEAFF,TGTGCCAGCAGTTTATTGGCAGGGGAGGGGACTGAAGCTTTCTTT
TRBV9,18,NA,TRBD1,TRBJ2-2,CASSVAPGQGAWTGELFF,TGTGCCAGCAGCGTAGCACCGGGACAGGGGGCGTGGACCGGGGAGCTGTTTTTT
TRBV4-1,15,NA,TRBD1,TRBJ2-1,CASSPRQGSYNEQFF,TGCGCCAGCAGCCCCCGACAGGGTTCCTACAATGAGCAGTTCTTC
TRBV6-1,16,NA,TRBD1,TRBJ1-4,CASSEDSGTGGEKLFF,TGTGCCAGCAGTGAGGACTCCGGGACAGGAGGCGAAAAACTGTTTTTT
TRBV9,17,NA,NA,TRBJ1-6,CASSAGGRGAANSPLHF,TGTGCCAGCAGCGCTGGCGGTCGCGGGGCCGCTAATTCACCCCTCCACTTT
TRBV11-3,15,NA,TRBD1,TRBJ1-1,CASSRGQGVYTEAFF,TGTGCCAGCAGCCGCGGACAGGGGGTTTACACTGAAGCTTTCTTT
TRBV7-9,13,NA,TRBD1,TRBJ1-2,CASSFGGQVTYTF,TGTGCCAGCAGCTTTGGGGGACAGGTTACATACACCTTC
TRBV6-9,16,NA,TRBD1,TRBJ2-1,CASSYGGTGGMGEQFF,TGTGCCAGCAGTTACGGGGGGACAGGGGGTATGGGTGAGCAGTTCTTC
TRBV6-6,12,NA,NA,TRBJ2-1,CASSPSVVEQFF,TGTGCCAGCAGTCCATCCGTCGTGGAGCAGTTCTTC
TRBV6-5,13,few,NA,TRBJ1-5,CASSYGSNQPQHF,TGTGCCAGCAGTTACGGCAGCAATCAGCCCCAGCATTTT
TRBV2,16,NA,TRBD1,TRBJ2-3,CASSAPTGTSTDTQYF,TGTGCCAGCAGTGCCCCGACAGGGACGTCCACAGATACGCAGTATTTT
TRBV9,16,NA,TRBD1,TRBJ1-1,CASSGRPGQLNTEAFF,TGTGCCAGCAGCGGAAGACCGGGACAGTTGAACACTGAAGCTTTCTTT
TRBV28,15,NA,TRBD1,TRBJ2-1,CASSDRGLSRDEQFF,TGTGCCAGCAGTGATAGGGGGCTGAGCCGGGATGAGCAGTTCTTC
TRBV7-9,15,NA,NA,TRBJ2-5,CASSLSYSSIETQYF,TGTGCCAGCAGCTTAAGTTATAGCTCTATAGAGACCCAGTACTTC
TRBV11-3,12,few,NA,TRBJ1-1,CASSSRNTEAFF,TGTGCCAGCAGCTCCCGGAACACTGAAGCTTTCTTT